This TCR beta chain comes out of a study of T-cell reconstitution after alpha-beta-depleted transplantation in children. As it was prepared, the TCRbeta library received unique molecular identifiers. TCRdb redid the calling of the PCR reads with MiXCR, one entry per CDR3 protein. The top ten hold roughly 27% of the sample, which has about 230,000 distinct CDR3 sequences, approximately 11% seen once. Notes on this clonotype: Antigen unknown.

Overall study findings and caveats: Some patients owed their high day-60 TCRbeta diversity to surviving recipient T cells and thymic progenitors. At one year after transplant, newly produced T cells mostly accounted for T-cell counts and diversity.

Sequenced here: PBMCs, sampled before TCRalphabeta/CD19-depleted stem cell transplant. This TCR derives from a child under two years old with acute myeloid leukemia, due to receive a stem cell transplant.

CDR3: CASSARDLNTEAFF. The CDR3 coding sequence is TGTGCCAGCAGCGCGAGGGACCTGAACACTGAAGCTTTCTTT. The gene calls are TRBV3-1 and TRBJ1-1; a weak D match, TRBD1 (5 bases). Trimming took off 5 bases at V and 0 bases at J, with 10 bases between the two ends. Germline values: CDR1 LGHDT, CDR2 YNNKEL (reference sequence). The CDR3 extends over 14 amino acids. The full variable domain, its missing parts supplied by reference TRBV3-1 and TRBJ1-1, is DTAVSQTPKYLVTQMGNDKSIKCEQNLGHDTMYWYKQDSKKFLKIMFSYNNKELIINETVPNRFSPKSPDKAHLNLHINSLELGDSAVYFCASSARDLNTEAFFGQGTRLTVV.